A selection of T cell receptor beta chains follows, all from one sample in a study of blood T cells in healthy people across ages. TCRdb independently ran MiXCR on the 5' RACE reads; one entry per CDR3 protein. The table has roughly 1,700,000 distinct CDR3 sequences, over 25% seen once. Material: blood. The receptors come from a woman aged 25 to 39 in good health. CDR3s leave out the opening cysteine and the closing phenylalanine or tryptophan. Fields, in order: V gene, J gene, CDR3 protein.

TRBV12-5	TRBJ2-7	ASSRDRDNEQY
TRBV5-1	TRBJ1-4	ASSPTRDEKLF
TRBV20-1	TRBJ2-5	SAVWGQQETQY
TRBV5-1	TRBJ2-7	ASSFNRTSGLQHSDHEQY
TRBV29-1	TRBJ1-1	SVVLYREFTEAF
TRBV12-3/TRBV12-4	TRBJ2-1	ASSDPGLVKDEQF
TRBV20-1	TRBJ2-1	SAYRSSYNEQF
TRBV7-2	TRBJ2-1	ASSRGTALGNEQF
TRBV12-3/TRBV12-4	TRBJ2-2	ASSHDTPNTGELF
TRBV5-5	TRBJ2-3	ASRLEGQGLFSDTQY
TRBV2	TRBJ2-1	ASMEGAGAYNEQF
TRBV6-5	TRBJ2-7	ASSPAAGFLDEQY
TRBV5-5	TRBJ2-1	ASSRTGPHNEQF
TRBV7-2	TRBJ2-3	ASREREATDTQY
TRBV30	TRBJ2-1	AWSGGLALNEQF
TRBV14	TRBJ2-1	ASSQNLAGNNEQF